What follows describes a single T cell receptor beta chain. Via MiXCR, TCRdb re-called the 5' RACE reads, giving one row per CDR3 protein. The sample holds more than 50,000 distinct CDR3 sequences, around 13% seen once. This sample stems from a study of early T cells in non-severe SARS-CoV-2 infection. This CDR3 has 18 amino acids. The V gene is TRBV21-1, the J gene TRBJ1-3; the table's D gene call, TRBD1, was not cross checked with the DNA. TRBV21-1 is flagged as a pseudogene. The clonotype was recovered from an adult who was a healthcare worker with PCR-confirmed SARS-CoV-2 infection or an uninfected control (not recorded which). The specimen was whole blood. The CDR3 DNA reads as TGTGCCAGCAGCATAAAGGATTTGTCCGGACCCTCTGGAAACACCATATATTTT. Residues: CASSIKDLSGPSGNTIYF.